These 17 T cell receptor beta chains share one sample of origin, sequenced in a study of blood T cell repertoires in COVID-19. Clones were sequenced by immunoSEQ multiplex PCR, and TCRdb holds only the in-frame ones, with some missing. The repertoire holds a few hundred thousand clones, with 85% to 90% as singletons. Material: peripheral blood. All receptors derive from a man aged 60 to 69 who had recovered from COVID-19.

This sequence joins TRBV4-3 and TRBJ1-6; no firm D call. CDR1 LGHNA and CDR2 YSLEER come from the germline V gene. The V gene lost 1 base and the J gene lost 0 bases, with 4 bases spanning the gap. There are 15 residues in the CDR3. The CDR3 region is CASSQVNSYNSPLHF. In DNA form, the CDR3 reads TGCGCCAGCAGCCAAGTTAACTCCTATAATTCACCCCTCCACTTT.

This chain links TRBV19 with TRBJ2-4, with 10 bases fitting TRBD2. Germline trimming cut 10 bases from V and 8 bases from J; bases unmatched to any gene: 5. Germline-derived CDR1 and CDR2 are LNHDA and SQIVND (reference sequence). This CDR3 is 12 amino acids long. CDR3 in DNA: TGTGCCACTAGCGGGGGTTGGGACATTCAGTACTTC. Translated: CATSGGWDIQYF. The full variable domain, its missing parts supplied by reference TRBV19 and TRBJ2-4, is DGGITQSPKYLFRKEGQNVTLSCEQNLNHDAMYWYRQDPGQGLRLIYYSQIVNDFQKGDIAEGYSVSREKKESFPLTVTSAQKNPTAFYLCATSGGWDIQYFGAGTRLSVL.

The chain has TRBV4-3 and TRBJ2-3, with a tentative D call TRBD2 (6 bases). CDR3 size: 15 residues. Trimming shortened V by 1 base and J by 3 bases, and 11 bases separated the two germline ends. Germline values: CDR1 LGHNA, CDR2 YSLEER. The CDR3 sequence: CASSQVEGTTDTQYF. For the CDR3, the DNA is TGCGCCAGCAGCCAAGTGGAGGGGACGACAGATACGCAGTATTTT.

The chain employs TRBV7-2 and TRBJ2-7; 7 bases fit TRBD1. CDR1 is SGHTA, CDR2 FQGNSA, per germline. Losses at the gene ends were 1 base for V and 4 bases for J; bases not matched to a gene: 4. CDR3 size: 14 residues. The CDR3 reads CASSLDTGVYEQYF. As DNA, the CDR3 is TGTGCCAGCAGCTTAGATACAGGGGTGTACGAGCAGTACTTC.

In DNA form, the CDR3 reads TGTGCCAGCAGGCCTGACAGGGCCTACGAGCAGTACTTC. It translates to CASRPDRAYEQYF. The chain is built from TRBV6-2 or TRBV6-3 and TRBJ2-7; the match to TRBD1 covers 7 bases. The V and J ends lost 6 bases and 2 bases, in that order; junction bases with no gene match: 4. Germline V CDR1 and CDR2: MNHEY, SVGEGT. The CDR3 is 13 amino acids.

This chain connects TRBV5-6 to TRBJ1-2; TRBD1 might be the D (6 bases). The CDR3 extends over 14 amino acids. Germline V gene lookup returns CDR1 SGHDT and CDR2 YYEEEE. Trimming left V 4 bases short and J 7 bases short, with 17 bases between. CDR3 in amino acids: CASSRDTSWSGYTF. In DNA form, the CDR3 reads TGTGCCAGCAGCAGGGACACATCCTGGAGTGGCTACACCTTC.

The CDR3 loop is CASSLVGTSGTITDTQYF. CDR3 coding DNA: TGTGCCAGCAGCTTAGTGGGGACTAGCGGGACCATCACAGATACGCAGTATTTT. V is TRBV7-2 and J is TRBJ2-3; TRBD2 matches 13 bases. The CDR3 has 18 amino acids. Germline assignment: CDR1 SGHTA and CDR2 FQGNSA. Losses at the gene ends were 1 base for V and 2 bases for J; bases not matched to a gene: 6.

V gene TRBV18 combines with J gene TRBJ1-6; D is ambiguous. Germline CDR1 is KGHSH and CDR2 is LQKENI. This CDR3 region has 19 residues. The V and J ends lost 6 bases and 0 bases respectively, with 21 bases between them. The CDR3 DNA sequence: TGTGCCAGCTCGCCCAAATGGACGGGAGGGTCCTCCTATAATTCACCCCTCCACTTT. Translated, it gives CASSPKWTGGSSYNSPLHF.

The genes are TRBV3-1 (or the pseudogene TRBV3-2) and TRBJ1-1; the D gene is possibly TRBD1 (5 bases). V lost 2 bases, J lost 1 base, and 14 bases lay in between. This CDR3 comprises 16 residues. Germline assignment: CDR1 LGHDT and CDR2 YNNKEL (reference sequence). The CDR3 protein is CASSQFQGGANTEAFF. CDR3 bases: TGTGCCAGCAGCCAATTCCAGGGAGGGGCGAACACTGAAGCTTTCTTT.

This clone was found once. The rearrangement joins TRBV6-5 to TRBJ2-5; weak D call: TRBD2 (5 bases). With 7 bases removed from V and 1 base from J, the gap between germline ends came to 10 bases. Germline CDR1 and CDR2: MNHEY and SVGAGI. The CDR3 contains 13 residues. CDR3 loop: CASKPAVQETQYF. The CDR3 DNA is TGTGCCAGCAAGCCAGCGGTCCAAGAGACCCAGTACTTC.

This rearrangement joins TRBV3-1 (or the pseudogene TRBV3-2) to TRBJ1-5, with D possibly being TRBD1 (5 bases). The ends were cut back, 0 bases at V and 1 base at J, with 10 bases in the middle. CDR1 and CDR2 (germline): LGHDT, YNNKEL (reference sequence). The CDR3 is 16 amino acids. Written as DNA, the CDR3 is TGTGCCAGCAGCCAAGATAAGACAGCCAGCAATCAGCCCCAGCATTTT. Translating it yields CASSQDKTASNQPQHF.

This sequence joins TRBV12-5 and TRBJ2-5; 7 nucleotides match TRBD1. CDR1 LGHNT and CDR2 FRNRAP come from the germline V gene. After removal of 5 bases from V and 5 bases from J, the junction contained 5 bases not matched to a gene. There are 13 residues in the CDR3. CDR3 region: CASGGTVVETQYF. The CDR3 DNA reads TGTGCTAGTGGTGGGACAGTAGTTGAGACCCAGTACTTC.

The V gene is TRBV19, the J gene TRBJ1-4; D possibly corresponds to TRBD1 (6 bases). The CDR3 length is 14 residues. Trimming took off 6 bases at V and 4 bases at J, with 12 bases between the two ends. Germline CDR1 LNHDA, CDR2 SQIVND (reference sequence). The CDR3 nucleotides read TGTGCCAGTAGAGCACAGGGATATAATGAAAAACTGTTTTTT. It codes for CASRAQGYNEKLFF.

The chain is built from TRBV20-1 and TRBJ1-1, with unresolved D. The V gene's germline CDR1 is DFQATT and CDR2 SNEGSKA (reference sequence). V lost 2 bases, J lost 4 bases, and 5 bases lay in between. The CDR3 is 11 residues long. The CDR3 protein is CSARSVTEAFF. The CDR3 nucleotides are TGCAGTGCTAGATCAGTCACTGAAGCTTTCTTT.

The chain recombines TRBV2 with TRBJ1-6, with D tentatively TRBD1 (5 bases). Looked up from germline, CDR1 is SNHLY and CDR2 is FYNNEI. Between the trimmed V and J ends, which lost 1 base and 9 bases, there was a span of 10 bases. The CDR3 covers 14 residues. The CDR3 bases are TGTGCCAGCAGTGAAGATACAGGCGGTTCACCCCTCCACTTT. Protein product: CASSEDTGGSPLHF.

This clone was recorded once. V gene TRBV18 combines with J gene TRBJ1-5; tentatively, D is TRBD1 (6 bases). The CDR3 has 15 residues. Trimming took 3 bases from V and 6 from J, leaving 15 bases between them. Germline-derived CDR1 and CDR2 are KGHSH and LQKENI. The CDR3 sequence is CASSPPDSSFQPQHF. DNA of the CDR3: TGTGCCAGCTCACCGCCGGACAGCAGCTTTCAGCCCCAGCATTTT.

The rearrangement uses TRBV6-5 and TRBJ2-7; 12 nucleotides agree with TRBD2. Germline trimming cut 2 bases from V and 4 bases from J; bases unmatched to any gene: 6. The CDR3 runs to 16 residues. Germline assignment: CDR1 MNHEY and CDR2 SVGAGI. CDR3 residues: CASSYAALAGGYEQYF. DNA for the CDR3: TGTGCCAGCAGTTACGCAGCACTAGCGGGGGGTTACGAGCAGTACTTC.